Listed below are T cell receptor beta chains from one sample, sequenced in a study of sequential checkpoint blockade in melanoma. Only in-frame clones appear in the TCRdb table, and some are missing; sequencing was by immunoSEQ multiplex PCR. The sample records roughly 11,000 clones, about 80% being singletons. The sample was CD8+ T cells sorted from blood (inferred from file names), taken from a patient given nivolumab and ipilimumab in sequence. Receptor source: a human donor with melanoma. CDR3s include the opening cysteine and the closing phenylalanine or tryptophan. D genes are given only for firm matches. Not all rows give a size; the values are once, few, many and, for expanded clones, a class.

clone size	V gene	J gene	D gene	CDR3 protein	CDR3 DNA
-	TRBV7-8	TRBJ2-7	TRBD1	CASSLAAGGSYEQYF	TGTGCCAGCAGCTTAGCGGCAGGGGGTTCATACGAGCAGTACTTC
-	TRBV7-8	TRBJ2-5	-	CASSLSAGLQETQYF	TGTGCCAGCAGCTTATCCGCGGGCCTCCAAGAGACCCAGTACTTC
-	TRBV7-3	TRBJ2-3	-	CASSLNPPTSELADTQYF	TGTGCCAGCAGCTTAAATCCGCCGACTAGTGAGTTGGCAGATACGCAGTATTTT
few	TRBV13	TRBJ2-1	TRBD2	CASSNRGAASGHNEQFF	TGTGCCAGCAGCAATAGAGGGGCGGCTAGCGGACACAATGAGCAGTTCTTC
few	TRBV7-9	TRBJ2-1	-	CASSSPGGLMDEQFF	TGTGCCAGCAGCTCCCCCGGGGGGCTGATGGATGAGCAGTTCTTC
once	TRBV12-5	TRBJ1-2	TRBD1	CASGLSGTGVYGYTF	TGTGCTAGTGGTTTGTCCGGGACAGGGGTATATGGCTACACCTTC
-	TRBV7-7	TRBJ2-5	TRBD2	CASSLTPAGDVGETQYF	TGTGCTAGCAGCTTAACCCCAGCGGGGGATGTGGGGGAGACCCAGTACTTC
-	TRBV7-2	TRBJ1-1	-	CASSPRVGGEITEAFF	TGTGCCAGCAGCCCCCGGGTAGGGGGAGAGATCACTGAAGCTTTCTTT
-	TRBV9	TRBJ2-1	-	CASSVVSGGPFNEQFF	TGTGCCAGCAGCGTAGTGTCGGGGGGCCCATTCAATGAGCAGTTCTTC
once	TRBV7-8	TRBJ1-3	TRBD1	CASSRPGQGAGNTIYF	TGTGCCAGCAGCAGACCGGGACAGGGGGCTGGAAACACCATATATTTT
-	TRBV7-8	TRBJ2-7	-	CASSLTGYEQYF	TGTGCCAGCAGCTTAACGGGGTACGAGCAGTACTTC
-	TRBV27	TRBJ2-1	-	CASSLRRDGHEQFF	TGTGCCAGCAGTTTACGCAGGGATGGTCATGAGCAGTTCTTC
-	TRBV7-6	TRBJ2-5	-	CASSLGADRLQETQYF	TGTGCCAGCAGCTTAGGCGCCGACAGGCTCCAAGAGACCCAGTACTTC
-	TRBV15	TRBJ1-5	TRBD1	CATSRDHGTGGNQPQHF	TGTGCCACCAGCAGAGATCACGGGACAGGGGGCAATCAGCCCCAGCATTTT
-	TRBV7-2	TRBJ2-5	TRBD2	CASRSSGTSGVRETQYF	TGTGCCAGCAGAAGTTCCGGGACTAGCGGGGTTCGTGAGACCCAGTACTTC
-	TRBV9	TRBJ1-2	-	CASSAGFSNYGYTF	TGTGCCAGCAGCGCAGGCTTCTCTAACTATGGCTACACCTTC
-	TRBV21-1	TRBJ1-3	-	CASSKEQGGIGNTIYF	TGTGCCAGCAGCAAAGAACAGGGGGGAATCGGAAACACCATATATTTT
-	TRBV4-3	TRBJ2-7	-	CASSQDLGVSSREQYF	TGCGCCAGCAGCCAAGACTTAGGGGTCTCCTCGAGGGAGCAGTACTTC
-	TRBV7-9	TRBJ2-1	TRBD2	CASSSWTSGGGLSYNEQFF	TGTGCCAGCAGCTCGTGGACTAGCGGGGGGGGGCTCTCCTACAATGAGCAGTTCTTC
-	TRBV27	TRBJ2-3	TRBD2	CASSLSLAGVASTDTQYF	TGTGCCAGCAGTTTATCTTTAGCGGGGGTAGCTAGCACAGATACGCAGTATTTT
-	TRBV19	TRBJ1-6	-	CASSPRENSPLHF	TGTGCCAGTAGTCCCCGGGAGAATTCACCCCTCCACTTT
-	TRBV27	TRBJ2-3	-	CASGLYSTDTQYF	TGTGCCAGCGGCCTTTATAGCACAGATACGCAGTATTTT
once	TRBV2	TRBJ2-7	TRBD1	CASRTRDSYEQYF	TGTGCCAGCAGGACCCGGGACAGCTACGAGCAGTACTTC
-	TRBV27	TRBJ1-2	TRBD1	CASSSGQGGGYTF	TGTGCCAGCAGTTCTGGACAGGGTGGCGGCTACACCTTC
-	TRBV4-3	TRBJ2-1	TRBD2	CASKLGGASNEQFF	TGCGCCAGCAAACTCGGGGGGGCGTCTAATGAGCAGTTCTTC
-	TRBV27	TRBJ1-5	-	CASSVTGISYWPQHF	TGTGCCAGCAGTGTGACGGGGATATCATACTGGCCCCAGCATTTT
-	TRBV30	TRBJ1-5	-	CAWGTGGNQPQHF	TGTGCCTGGGGGACGGGAGGGAATCAGCCCCAGCATTTT
-	TRBV7-9	TRBJ2-5	-	CASSSTGLRETQYF	TGTGCCAGCAGCTCGACAGGTTTAAGAGAGACCCAGTACTTC
-	TRBV2	TRBJ2-3	TRBD2	CASSTTSGGDTDTQYF	TGTGCCAGCAGTACAACTAGCGGGGGGGACACAGATACGCAGTATTTT
-	TRBV7-9	TRBJ2-5	-	CASRSGVQETQYF	TGTGCCAGCAGGTCGGGGGTTCAAGAGACCCAGTACTTC